The clone carrying this T cell receptor (beta chain) occurred a few times. The antigen is undetermined. The sample originates from a study of beta chain features in type 1 diabetes. Findings and limits, study-wide: Possibly, sequencing cDNA over-represented cells that had high TCR expression levels. Researchers report that Type 1 diabetes patients had moderately but significantly shorter TCRB CDR3s across all four CD4+ subsets.

The CDR3 spans 14 residues. Trimming took 5 bases from V and 3 from J; bases not matched to a gene: 5. Germline-derived CDR1 and CDR2 are SGHAT and FQDESV (reference sequence). The investigators reverse transcribed all of the isolated RNA, so they sequenced expressed TCRB transcripts. TCRdb keeps only in-frame clones here, not all; method: immunoSEQ multiplex PCR. This sample yields more than 95,000 clones, of which around 16% are seen a single time; approximately 2.5% belongs to the top ten. Material: central memory CD4+ T cells from blood. The genes are TRBV11-1 and TRBJ2-5; 8 bases agree with TRBD1. The TCR sequence derives from a man younger than 35 with type 1 diabetes. The CDR3, as DNA: TGTGCCAGCAGCCAGGACAGGGTAGAAGAGACCCAGTACTTC. Residues: CASSQDRVEETQYF. Looking up the rest from reference TRBV11-1 and TRBJ2-5 gives the full variable domain: EAEVAQSPRYKITEKSQAVAFWCDPISGHATLYWYRQILGQGPELLVQFQDESVVDDSQLPKDRFSAERLKGVDSTLKIQPAELGDSAMYLCASSQDRVEETQYFGPGTRLLVL.